The 20 T cell receptor beta chains in this list originate from one sample, sequenced in a study of cytomegalovirus exposure and HLA in healthy donors. In the PCR, 60 Vbeta and 13 Jbeta primers were used. Repertoires were generated with immunoSEQ multiplex PCR, while TCRdb's copy carries only in-frame clones and drops some. The table includes about 130,000 clones, roughly four fifths detected once. Sequenced sample: PBMCs. The receptor set was obtained from a man aged 30 to 39 in good health and CMV-seronegative.

The chain employs TRBV10-1 and TRBJ2-3; tentative D call: TRBD1 (6 bases). Trimming cost V 8 bases and J 4 bases, with 10 bases left between them. From germline, CDR1 is WNHNN and CDR2 SYGVQD (reference sequence). The CDR3 length is 12 residues. The CDR3 sequence: CASQDSADTQYF. The CDR3 DNA reads TGCGCCAGCCAGGACAGTGCAGATACGCAGTATTTT.

The rearrangement uses TRBV19 and TRBJ2-7; TRBD2 agrees at 8 bases. V was clipped by 0 bases and J by 0 bases; unmatched bases: 13. The CDR3 covers 19 residues. The germline V gene has CDR1 LNHDA and CDR2 SQIVND (reference sequence). The CDR3 bases are TGTGCCAGTAGTATAGACCACTCAACCAAGCGGGAGTTCTCCTACGAGCAGTACTTC. This sequence encodes CASSIDHSTKREFSYEQYF.

This clone was recorded a few times. J is TRBJ1-4 and V is TRBV7-8; possibly TRBD1 for D (6 bases). The ends were cut back, 5 bases at V and 1 base at J, with 11 bases in the middle. The CDR3 sequence is 15 residues long. The germline CDR1 and CDR2 sequences are SGHVS and FQNEAQ. The CDR3 DNA follows: TGTGCCAGCAGCCCAGGGGCTTTAACTAATGAAAAACTGTTTTTT. This encodes CASSPGALTNEKLFF.

The rearrangement links TRBV6-1 to TRBJ2-3; D possibly corresponds to TRBD1 (5 bases). The CDR3 runs to 15 residues. V was pared by 4 bases and J by 0 bases, with 11 bases between. Per germline, CDR1 MNHNS and CDR2 SASEGT. The CDR3 loop reads CASSVGHPSTDTQYF. The CDR3, as DNA: TGTGCCAGCAGTGTCGGACACCCCAGCACAGATACGCAGTATTTT.

The CDR3 bases are TGTGCCAGCAGTCAGGGACTAGCGGGAGTAACGAACACCGGGGAGCTGTTTTTT. It encodes CASSQGLAGVTNTGELFF. The chain carries TRBV27 and TRBJ2-2; 14 nucleotides align to TRBD2. CDR3 length equals 18 residues. The V gene end was trimmed by 5 bases and the J gene end by 0 bases; junction bases not matched to a gene: 5. CDR1 MNHEY and CDR2 SMNVEV come from the germline V gene (reference sequence).

V and J are TRBV29-1 and TRBJ2-3; D might be TRBD2 (6 bases). CDR3 length: 15 amino acids. V was clipped by 0 bases and J by 2 bases, with 12 bases between them. Germline CDR1 is SQVTM and CDR2 is ANQGSEA. CDR3 sequence reads: CSVEDWSSDTDTQYF. The CDR3, as DNA: TGCAGCGTTGAAGATTGGTCTAGCGACACAGATACGCAGTATTTT.

This chain connects TRBV28 to TRBJ1-5; D gene unclear. V lost 4 bases and J 2 bases, leaving 3 bases between the germline ends. The CDR3 loop spans 12 amino acids. Germline V gene data show CDR1 as MDHEN and CDR2 as SYDVKM. The CDR3 is CASSSGNQPQHF. CDR3 coding DNA: TGTGCCAGCAGTTCCGGCAATCAGCCCCAGCATTTT.

This sequence joins TRBV19 and TRBJ2-4; 11 bases fit TRBD2. V lost 6 bases and J lost 6; bases outside the gene matches: 7. CDR3 length: 15 amino acids. Germline lookup yields CDR1 LNHDA and CDR2 SQIVND (reference sequence). The CDR3, as DNA: TGTGCCAGTAGCGGGACTAGCGGATCCATAAACATTCAGTACTTC. Protein product: CASSGTSGSINIQYF.

This clone turned up a few times. The genes are TRBV25-1 and TRBJ2-1, with a possible D match to TRBD2 (6 bases). Looked up from germline, CDR1 is MGHDK and CDR2 is SYGVNS. V was shortened by 1 base and J by 4 bases, with 11 bases between the two germline ends. This CDR3 is 15 amino acids long. CDR3 residues: CASSEWNSGYNEQFF. As DNA, the CDR3 is TGTGCCAGCAGTGAATGGAATAGCGGTTACAATGAGCAGTTCTTC.

This chain joins TRBV11-3 and TRBJ2-6, with 7 nucleotides matching TRBD1. Germline-derived CDR1 and CDR2 are SGHNT and YENEEA. The CDR3 runs to 17 residues. V trimming: 5 bases; J trimming: 3 bases; junction bases outside the gene matches: 10. This CDR3 reads CASSPTQGLGGANVLTF. The CDR3 region has the DNA TGTGCCAGCAGCCCAACACAGGGGTTAGGTGGGGCCAACGTCCTGACTTTC.

The CDR3 DNA reads as TGTGCCAGCAGTGGAACAGGGAGCTCCTACGAGCAGTACTTC. This codes for CASSGTGSSYEQYF. The chain recombines TRBV2 with TRBJ2-7, with TRBD1 as a possible D gene (6 bases). Trimming shortened V by 4 bases and J by 0 bases, and 10 bases separated the two germline ends. Germline CDR1 and CDR2: SNHLY and FYNNEI. This CDR3 has 14 amino acids.

This chain joins TRBV15 and TRBJ2-2, with D hard to call. Germline CDR1 reads LNHNV; CDR2 reads YYDKDF (reference sequence). Trimming stripped 0 bases from V and 5 bases from J, with 13 bases between. This CDR3 has 16 residues. The chain's CDR3 is CATSRDRRLRTGELFF. The CDR3, as DNA: TGTGCCACCAGCAGAGATCGCAGACTCCGGACCGGGGAGCTGTTTTTT.

The J gene is TRBJ2-3, the V gene TRBV27; 7 bases match TRBD2. The germline gives CDR1 MNHEY, CDR2 SMNVEV (reference sequence). This CDR3 is built from 14 residues. V lost 7 bases and J lost 7; bases outside the gene matches: 11. CDR3 region: CASTVGGSLNTQYF. In DNA, the CDR3 is TGTGCCAGCACCGTTGGCGGGAGTTTAAATACGCAGTATTTT.

This clone showed up just once. The gene calls are TRBV5-1 and TRBJ2-2, with 11 bases matching TRBD1. CDR1 SGHRS and CDR2 YFSETQ come from the germline V gene. CDR3 length equals 18 residues. J lost 4 bases, V lost 2 bases, and 10 bases had no gene match. The CDR3 loop is CASSLKRSGTGGTGELFF. Here the CDR3 DNA reads TGCGCCAGCAGCTTAAAACGATCCGGGACAGGGGGCACCGGGGAGCTGTTTTTT.

The J gene is TRBJ2-1, the V gene TRBV2, with D uncertain. The CDR3 has 12 amino acids. CDR1 is SNHLY, CDR2 FYNNEI, per germline. Trimming removed 8 bases at V and 4 bases at J, with 9 bases between. CDR3 sequence: CASDTSYNEQFF. The CDR3 DNA reads as TGTGCCAGCGATACAAGTTACAATGAGCAGTTCTTC.

The V gene is TRBV2, the J gene TRBJ1-5, with TRBD1 matching over 10 bases. The V gene's germline CDR1 is SNHLY and CDR2 FYNNEI. This CDR3 has 14 amino acids. J lost 2 bases, V lost 8 bases, and 3 bases had no gene match. CDR3 sequence reads: CASGGTGGNQPQHF. CDR3 coding DNA: TGTGCCAGCGGCGGGACAGGGGGCAATCAGCCCCAGCATTTT.

Here the CDR3 reads CASTPGTSVSYEQYF. The DNA of the CDR3 is TGTGCCAGCACACCCGGGACTAGCGTCTCCTACGAGCAGTACTTC. The chain recombines TRBV6-1 with TRBJ2-7; 10 bases align to TRBD2. The V and J ends lost 7 bases and 0 bases, in that order; junction bases with no gene match: 6. The germline CDR1 and CDR2 sequences are MNHNS and SASEGT. The CDR3 is 15 residues long.

The chain carries TRBV10-2 and TRBJ2-1; TRBD2 agrees at 9 bases. Germline values: CDR1 WSHSY, CDR2 SAAADI. V was clipped by 4 bases and J by 0 bases; unmatched bases: 16. The CDR3 consists of 20 residues. In DNA form, the CDR3 reads TGCGCCAGCAGTGCGGTTAGGGGACTAGCTCGAAAGAGCTCCTACAATGAGCAGTTCTTC. This codes for CASSAVRGLARKSSYNEQFF.

The chain uses TRBV2 and TRBJ1-5, with a possible D match to TRBD1 (5 bases). V was clipped by 4 bases and J by 3 bases, with 13 bases between them. Germline V gene lookup returns CDR1 SNHLY and CDR2 FYNNEI. The CDR3 consists of 15 residues. The CDR3 bases are TGTGCCAGCAGTGTCGACAGATCCCCCAATCAGCCCCAGCATTTT. Its protein product is CASSVDRSPNQPQHF.

The chain employs TRBV7-9 and TRBJ2-7; possible D gene TRBD2, 6 bases. Germline assignment: CDR1 SEHNR and CDR2 FQNEAQ (reference sequence). The CDR3 is 16 amino acids. Trimming removed 5 bases from V and 3 bases from J, with 20 bases in between. The CDR3 DNA reads TGTGCCAGCAGCCCCCCCCGACTAGGGAGGCTCTACGAGCAGTACTTC. This gives the protein CASSPPRLGRLYEQYF.